A selection of T cell receptor beta chains follows, all from one sample in a study of T cell repertoires in cytomegalovirus infection. TCRdb independently ran MiXCR on the reads; one entry per CDR3 protein. This table holds about 490,000 distinct CDR3 sequences, 26% found once. Sample: PBMCs. These receptor sequences come from a human donor in good health (CMV status not recorded). Some clones in this sample may be carry-over from other donors' samples. Each CDR3 is given with its conserved first and last residue. A D gene is named only where the DNA matches it firmly. A clone size is listed for some rows: how often the clone was seen (once, few, many), or a class if it is expanded.

abundance | j_gene | v_gene | len | d_gene | CDR3aa | CDR3nt
. | TRBJ2-3 | TRBV9 | 15 | TRBD1 | CASSVRQGSTDTQYF | TGTGCCAGCAGCGTTCGACAGGGAAGCACAGATACGCAGTATTTT
many | TRBJ2-3 | TRBV7-2 | 12 | . | CASSLASDTQYF | TGTGCCAGCAGCTTAGCCTCTGATACGCAGTATTTT
. | TRBJ2-7 | TRBV7-3 | 15 | TRBD2 | CASSFSSGSSYEQYF | TGTGCCAGCAGCTTCAGCAGCGGGAGCTCCTACGAGCAGTACTTC
. | TRBJ2-7 | TRBV4-3 | 16 | . | CASSQDFQSFRYEQYF | TGCGCCAGCAGCCAAGATTTCCAATCGTTTCGCTACGAGCAGTACTTC
many | TRBJ1-2 | TRBV7-2 | 13 | TRBD1 | CASSLVTGGGYTF | TGTGCCAGCAGCTTAGTGACAGGGGGTGGCTACACCTTC
many | TRBJ2-2 | TRBV7-2 | 11 | . | CASSSGLRLFF | TGTGCCAGCAGCTCGGGTCTAAGGCTGTTTTTT
few | TRBJ2-7 | TRBV7-2 | 13 | . | CASSLVSSGEQYF | TGTGCCAGCAGCTTAGTTAGCTCGGGCGAGCAGTACTTC
. | TRBJ1-2 | TRBV29-1 | 12 | . | CSVGVLLHGYTF | TGCAGCGTTGGGGTCCTACTCCATGGCTACACCTTC
few | TRBJ2-5 | TRBV11-2 | 14 | TRBD1 | CASSTQGVGETQYF | TGTGCCAGCAGCACACAGGGGGTAGGGGAGACCCAGTACTTC
few | TRBJ1-1 | TRBV19 | 17 | TRBD1 | CASSNRFSGGAYTEAFF | TGTGCCAGTAGTAATCGATTTTCAGGGGGCGCTTACACTGAAGCTTTCTTT
many | TRBJ2-1 | TRBV12-3/TRBV12-4 | 16 | TRBD2 | CASSPRSGRTYNEQFF | TGTGCCAGCAGTCCCCGAAGCGGGAGGACCTACAATGAGCAGTTCTTC
. | TRBJ1-5 | TRBV6-1 | 14 | TRBD1 | CASSYQGVERPQHF | TGTGCCAGCAGTTATCAGGGGGTTGAACGTCCCCAGCATTTT
many | TRBJ1-4 | TRBV7-8 | 15 | TRBD1 | CASSPRQGMSEKLFF | TGTGCCAGCAGCCCCCGACAGGGGATGAGTGAAAAACTGTTTTTT
. | TRBJ2-7 | TRBV20-1 | 12 | . | CSAIGQNYEQYF | TGCAGTGCGATAGGGCAGAACTACGAGCAGTACTTC
few | TRBJ2-3 | TRBV29-1 | 17 | . | CSVEAGRGLGGTDTQYF | TGCAGCGTTGAGGCCGGCCGTGGGCTAGGAGGCACAGATACGCAGTATTTT
. | TRBJ2-1 | TRBV4-1 | 16 | TRBD1 | CASSQVDRGQRYEQFF | TGCGCCAGCAGCCAAGTTGATAGGGGGCAGAGGTATGAGCAGTTCTTC
. | TRBJ2-3 | TRBV6-1 | 17 | TRBD2 | CASSDRGGRAWTDTQYF | TGTGCCAGCAGTGATAGGGGCGGGAGGGCCTGGACAGATACGCAGTATTTT
many | TRBJ2-5 | TRBV6-1 | 13 | . | CASSRQEQETQYF | TGTGCCAGCAGTCGACAGGAACAAGAGACCCAGTACTTC
. | TRBJ2-4 | TRBV7-3 | 12 | . | CASSLRGDIQYF | TGTGCCAGCAGCTTGAGGGGGGACATTCAGTACTTC
few | TRBJ2-7 | TRBV6-2/TRBV6-3 | 12 | . | CASSSFEYEQYF | TGTGCCAGCAGTTCCTTTGAGTACGAGCAGTACTTC